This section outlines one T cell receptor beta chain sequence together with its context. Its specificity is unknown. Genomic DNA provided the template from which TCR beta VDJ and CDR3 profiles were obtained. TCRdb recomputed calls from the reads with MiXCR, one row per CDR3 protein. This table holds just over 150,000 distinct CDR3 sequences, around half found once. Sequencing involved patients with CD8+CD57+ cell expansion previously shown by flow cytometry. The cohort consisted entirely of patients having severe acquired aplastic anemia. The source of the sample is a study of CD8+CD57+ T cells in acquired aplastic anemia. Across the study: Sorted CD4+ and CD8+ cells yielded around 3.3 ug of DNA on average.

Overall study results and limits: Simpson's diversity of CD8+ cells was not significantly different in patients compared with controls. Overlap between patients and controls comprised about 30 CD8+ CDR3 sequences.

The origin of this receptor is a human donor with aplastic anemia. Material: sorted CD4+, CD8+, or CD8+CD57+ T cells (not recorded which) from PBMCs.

CDR3: CASSLDRVSGNTEAFF. The DNA of the CDR3 is TGTGCCAGCAGCTTAGACAGGGTTTCGGGGAACACTGAAGCTTTCTTT. The chain is built from TRBV7-9 and TRBJ1-1, with a weak D call TRBD1 (6 bases). CDR3 length equals 16 residues. Between the trimmed V and J ends, which lost 1 base and 1 base, there was a span of 13 bases. Per germline, CDR1 SEHNR and CDR2 FQNEAQ (reference sequence). Complete variable domain (other parts from reference TRBV7-9 and TRBJ1-1): DTGVSQNPRHKITKRGQNVTFRCDPISEHNRLYWYRQTLGQGPEFLTYFQNEAQLEKSRLLSDRFSAERPKGSFSTLEIQRTEQGDSAMYLCASSLDRVSGNTEAFFGQGTRLTVV.